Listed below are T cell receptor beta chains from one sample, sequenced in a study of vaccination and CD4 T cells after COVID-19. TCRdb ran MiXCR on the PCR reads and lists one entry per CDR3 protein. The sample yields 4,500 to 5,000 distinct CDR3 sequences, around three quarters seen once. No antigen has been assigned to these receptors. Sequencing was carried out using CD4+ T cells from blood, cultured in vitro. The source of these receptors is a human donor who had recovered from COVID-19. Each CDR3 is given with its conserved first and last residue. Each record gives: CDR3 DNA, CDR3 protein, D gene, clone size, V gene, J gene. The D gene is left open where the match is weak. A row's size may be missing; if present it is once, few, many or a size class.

DNA: TGCAGTGCTAGAGATCTTCGGACTAGCGGGAGCTATGAGCAGTTCTTC
CDR3: CSARDLRTSGSYEQFF
D: TRBD2
size: NA
V: TRBV20-1
J: TRBJ2-1

DNA: TGTGCCAGCAGTTGGGCCACCGGGCAGACCCAGTACTTC
CDR3: CASSWATGQTQYF
D: NA
size: NA
V: TRBV2
J: TRBJ2-5

DNA: TGTGCCAGCAGCCCAGACAGGGTAATCGGCTACACCTTC
CDR3: CASSPDRVIGYTF
D: TRBD1
size: NA
V: TRBV7-2
J: TRBJ1-2

DNA: TGTGCCAGCAGTGGACAGGGGTGGAATCAGCCCCAGCATTTT
CDR3: CASSGQGWNQPQHF
D: TRBD1
size: large
V: TRBV2
J: TRBJ1-5

DNA: TGTGCCAGCAGTGGTAGGGGGGCCGGTCAGCCCCAGCATTTT
CDR3: CASSGRGAGQPQHF
D: NA
size: large
V: TRBV2
J: TRBJ1-5

DNA: TGTGCCGGGGGGGGACGACTGAACACTGAAGCTTTCTTT
CDR3: CAGGGRLNTEAFF
D: NA
size: NA
V: TRBV30
J: TRBJ1-1

DNA: TGTGCCAGCAGTAACCCCGGGACAGGGAGGATCTATGGCTACACCTTC
CDR3: CASSNPGTGRIYGYTF
D: TRBD1
size: few
V: TRBV6-1
J: TRBJ1-2

DNA: TGTGCCAGCAGCTTACTCTATGGCTACACCTTC
CDR3: CASSLLYGYTF
D: NA
size: NA
V: TRBV7-9
J: TRBJ1-2

DNA: TGTGCCGGCCAAGGGGCTAATTCACCCCTCCACTTT
CDR3: CAGQGANSPLHF
D: NA
size: NA
V: TRBV2
J: TRBJ1-6

DNA: TGTGCCAGCAGCCCCTCGGCGGGGACAAGGACCCAGTACTTC
CDR3: CASSPSAGTRTQYF
D: NA
size: NA
V: TRBV7-3
J: TRBJ2-5

DNA: TGTGCCAGCAGTTCCCCCACCGGACCCTCCTACGAGCAGTACTTC
CDR3: CASSSPTGPSYEQYF
D: NA
size: NA
V: TRBV27
J: TRBJ2-7

DNA: TGCAGTGCTAGGGACCCCTTTCGTACCTACGAGCAGTACTTC
CDR3: CSARDPFRTYEQYF
D: NA
size: NA
V: TRBV20-1
J: TRBJ2-7

DNA: TGTGCCAGCAGCTTTGCTGGGCGCATCCCCGCGGAGTTCTTC
CDR3: CASSFAGRIPAEFF
D: NA
size: large
V: TRBV12-1
J: TRBJ2-1

DNA: TGCAGTGCTAGAGCCTCCTTGGGGGGCGCTGAGACCCAGTACTTC
CDR3: CSARASLGGAETQYF
D: NA
size: once
V: TRBV20-1
J: TRBJ2-5

DNA: TGCAGTGCCGGGACAGGAAGAGGGGAAAAACTGTTTTTT
CDR3: CSAGTGRGEKLFF
D: TRBD1
size: NA
V: TRBV20-1
J: TRBJ1-4

DNA: TGTGCCAGCAGCTTAACATATGTGGGCCCGGGGACCGGGGAGCTGTTTTTT
CDR3: CASSLTYVGPGTGELFF
D: NA
size: NA
V: TRBV7-3
J: TRBJ2-2

DNA: TGCAGTGCTAGGGTGGGGGCTTATAGCGGCAATGAGCAGTTCTTC
CDR3: CSARVGAYSGNEQFF
D: NA
size: NA
V: TRBV20-1
J: TRBJ2-1

DNA: TGTGCCAGCAGCCCTTACAGGGTTTCGATGAACACTGAAGCTTTCTTT
CDR3: CASSPYRVSMNTEAFF
D: NA
size: NA
V: TRBV5-4
J: TRBJ1-1

DNA: TGCAGTGCTGGCGGGGACTATGGCTACACCTTC
CDR3: CSAGGDYGYTF
D: NA
size: few
V: TRBV20-1
J: TRBJ1-2

DNA: TGTGCCAGCAGCCTCATGGACAGTCAGCCTGAAGCTTTCTTT
CDR3: CASSLMDSQPEAFF
D: NA
size: NA
V: TRBV7-2
J: TRBJ1-1

DNA: TGCAGTGCTCAGGGGGGTGGTGACGAGCAGTACTTC
CDR3: CSAQGGGDEQYF
D: NA
size: NA
V: TRBV20-1
J: TRBJ2-7

DNA: TGTGCCAGTAGGGGACCGGCCAATTACGAGCAGTACTTC
CDR3: CASRGPANYEQYF
D: NA
size: NA
V: TRBV19
J: TRBJ2-7

DNA: TGCAGTGCTAGAGATCCCAGGGGGGGGTCTTACGAGCAGTACTTC
CDR3: CSARDPRGGSYEQYF
D: NA
size: NA
V: TRBV20-1
J: TRBJ2-7

DNA: TGTGCCAGAAGATCACAACGGGCGAGGTATGGCTACACCTTC
CDR3: CARRSQRARYGYTF
D: NA
size: NA
V: TRBV27
J: TRBJ1-2

DNA: TGTGCCATCAGTGAGGGCAGATCCATGAACACTGAAGCTTTCTTT
CDR3: CAISEGRSMNTEAFF
D: NA
size: few
V: TRBV10-3
J: TRBJ1-1

DNA: TGTGCCAGCAATCTGGGACAGGGACCTTACGAGCAGTACTTC
CDR3: CASNLGQGPYEQYF
D: TRBD1
size: medium-sized
V: TRBV7-2
J: TRBJ2-7

DNA: TGCAGTGCTAGGGGTGGGCACGGTGATCAGCCCCAGCATTTT
CDR3: CSARGGHGDQPQHF
D: NA
size: few
V: TRBV20-1
J: TRBJ1-5

DNA: TGTGCCACCAGCAGAGATCTCGGGGGCGGCACTGAAGCTTTCTTT
CDR3: CATSRDLGGGTEAFF
D: NA
size: few
V: TRBV15
J: TRBJ1-1

DNA: TGCAGTGCAGTCCGTTCAGGAGGCGGGTATGGCTACACCTTC
CDR3: CSAVRSGGGYGYTF
D: NA
size: NA
V: TRBV20-1
J: TRBJ1-2

DNA: TGTGCCAGCAGCTCTAACGGGGATACCTACGAGCAGTACTTC
CDR3: CASSSNGDTYEQYF
D: NA
size: NA
V: TRBV7-3
J: TRBJ2-7

DNA: TGCAGCGTTTCTGGGGGACCTTCCTACGAGCAGTACTTC
CDR3: CSVSGGPSYEQYF
D: NA
size: NA
V: TRBV29-1
J: TRBJ2-7

DNA: TGTGCCAGCAGCTTCCAGGTAAACACTGAAGCTTTCTTT
CDR3: CASSFQVNTEAFF
D: NA
size: NA
V: TRBV7-9
J: TRBJ1-1

DNA: TGCGCCAGCAGCCAATGGTTGGGTACAGATACGCAGTATTTT
CDR3: CASSQWLGTDTQYF
D: NA
size: few
V: TRBV4-3
J: TRBJ2-3

DNA: TGTGCCACCAGCAGGCCGGGACGGCTCTACGAGCAGTACTTC
CDR3: CATSRPGRLYEQYF
D: NA
size: few
V: TRBV15
J: TRBJ2-7